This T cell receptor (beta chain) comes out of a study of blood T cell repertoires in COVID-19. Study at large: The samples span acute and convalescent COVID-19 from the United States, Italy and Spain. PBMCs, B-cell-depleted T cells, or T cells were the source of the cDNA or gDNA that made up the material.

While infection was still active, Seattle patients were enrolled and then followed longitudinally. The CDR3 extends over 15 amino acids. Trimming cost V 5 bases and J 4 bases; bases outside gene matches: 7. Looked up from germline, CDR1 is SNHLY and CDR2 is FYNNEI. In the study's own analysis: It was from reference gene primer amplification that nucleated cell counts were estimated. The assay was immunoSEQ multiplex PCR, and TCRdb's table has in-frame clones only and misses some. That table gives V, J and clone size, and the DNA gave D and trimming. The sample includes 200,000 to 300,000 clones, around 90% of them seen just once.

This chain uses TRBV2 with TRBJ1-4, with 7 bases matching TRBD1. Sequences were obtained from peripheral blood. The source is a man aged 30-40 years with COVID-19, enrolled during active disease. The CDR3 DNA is TGTGCCAGCAGTTCTTTGACAGGGCGTAATGAAAAACTGTTTTTT. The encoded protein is CASSSLTGRNEKLFF. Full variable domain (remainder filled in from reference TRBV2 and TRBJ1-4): EPEVTQTPSHQVTQMGQEVILRCVPISNHLYFYWYRQILGQKVEFLVSFYNNEISEKSEIFDDQFSVERPDGSNFTLKIRSTKLEDSAMYFCASSSLTGRNEKLFFGSGTQLSVL.